Detailed here is one T cell receptor (beta chain). Its antigen is not identified. The data belong to a study of cytomegalovirus exposure and HLA in healthy donors. Study-level information: The early release's HLA-typed donors yielded 65 million to 85 million unique TCRs.

Findings and limits, study-wide: Earlier results showed most TCR beta V segments being productive about 87% or about 30% of the time. TCR beta chain V- and J-gene trimming was linked, in a later analysis, to a missense variant in DCLRE1C.

In the PCR, 60 Vbeta and 13 Jbeta primers were used. Measured with immunoSEQ multiplex PCR; TCRdb has only the in-frame clones, and not every one. Of about 98,000 clones listed, approximately 79% are singletons. The clonotype was recovered from a male donor in good health and CMV-seronegative. Sequenced sample: PBMCs.

The CDR3 spells CASSQSLPNLTEPRGTDTQYF. CDR3 bases: TGCGCCAGCAGTCAATCTCTCCCGAACCTAACCGAGCCTCGGGGCACAGATACGCAGTATTTT. The chain combines TRBV23-1 with TRBJ2-3; no reliable D call. TRBV23-1 is an open reading frame, and its role is uncertain. The CDR3 has 21 amino acids. The V end was cut by 0 bases, the J end by 1 base, with 26 bases between.